The clone carrying this T cell receptor (beta chain) was observed a handful of times. Its specificity is not known. The sample originates from a study of identical twins' blood T cells. Whole-study results and caveats: Out-of-frame TCRbeta clonotypes reportedly had markedly more similar V usage in twins than unrelated donors.

The donors were healthy female monozygous twins, three pairs in total. The germline V and J ends were trimmed by 7 bases and 6 bases, with 15 bases remaining between them. CDR3 length: 13 amino acids. How the authors handled the data: Per-library CDR3 reads ranged about 2.2 to 3.6 million; clonotypes, ~90,000 to ~550,000. TCRdb reprocessed the 5' RACE reads via MiXCR and lists one record per CDR3 protein. It is TCRdb's table, rather than the study itself, that gives the V and J calls and clone size. Of hundreds of thousands of distinct CDR3 sequences in the sample, about 28% were seen once. This receptor was taken from a woman aged 18 to 55 in good health. The sample consisted of PBMCs. This sequence joins TRBV12-3 or TRBV12-4 and TRBJ2-5, with D perhaps assigned TRBD1 or TRBD2 (5 bases each). DNA for the CDR3: TGTGCCAGCATCTCAATGGGGGTACAGACCCAGTACTTC. As protein: CASISMGVQTQYF.